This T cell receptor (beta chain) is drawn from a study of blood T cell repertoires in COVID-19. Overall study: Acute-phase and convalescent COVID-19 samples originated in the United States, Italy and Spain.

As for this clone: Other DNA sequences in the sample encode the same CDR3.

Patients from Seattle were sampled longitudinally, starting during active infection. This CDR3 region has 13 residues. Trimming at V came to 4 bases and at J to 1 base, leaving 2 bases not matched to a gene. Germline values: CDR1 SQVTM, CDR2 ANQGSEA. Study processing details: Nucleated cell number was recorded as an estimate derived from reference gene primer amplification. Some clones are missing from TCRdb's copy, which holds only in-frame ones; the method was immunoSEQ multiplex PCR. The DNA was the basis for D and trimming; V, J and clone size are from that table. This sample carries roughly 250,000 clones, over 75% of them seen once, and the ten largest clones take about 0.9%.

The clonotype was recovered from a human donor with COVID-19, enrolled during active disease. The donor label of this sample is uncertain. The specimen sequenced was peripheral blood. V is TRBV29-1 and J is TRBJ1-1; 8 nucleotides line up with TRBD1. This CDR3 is CSVATGGNTEAFF. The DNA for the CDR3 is TGCAGCGTTGCCACAGGGGGGAACACTGAAGCTTTCTTT. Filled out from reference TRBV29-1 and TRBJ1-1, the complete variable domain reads SAVISQKPSRDICQRGTSLTIQCQVDSQVTMMFWYRQQPGQSLTLIATANQGSEATYESGFVIDKFPISRPNLTFSTLTVSNMSPEDSSIYLCSVATGGNTEAFFGQGTRLTVV.